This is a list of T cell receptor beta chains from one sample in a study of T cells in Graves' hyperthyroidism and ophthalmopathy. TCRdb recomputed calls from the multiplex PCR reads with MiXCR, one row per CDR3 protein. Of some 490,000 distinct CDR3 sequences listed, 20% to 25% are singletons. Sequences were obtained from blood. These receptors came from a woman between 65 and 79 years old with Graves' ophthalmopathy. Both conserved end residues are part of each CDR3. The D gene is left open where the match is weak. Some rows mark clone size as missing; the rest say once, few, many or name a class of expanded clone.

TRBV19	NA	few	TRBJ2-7	TGTGCCAGTAGTATAGTCGGCGGGATGGGGTCCTACGAGCAGTACTTC	CASSIVGGMGSYEQYF
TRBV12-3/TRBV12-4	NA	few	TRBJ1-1	TGTGCCAGCAGTTTGCAAGAAGGGACTGAAGCTTTCTTT	CASSLQEGTEAFF
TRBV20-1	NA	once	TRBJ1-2	TGCAGTGCTCCTACAGGGACGGGCTGTGGCTACACCTTC	CSAPTGTGCGYTF
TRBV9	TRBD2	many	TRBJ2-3	TGTGCCAGCAGCGTTAGCGGGACGAGCACAGATACGCAGTATTTT	CASSVSGTSTDTQYF
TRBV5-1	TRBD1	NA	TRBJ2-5	TGCGCCAGCAGCTTGTCGGCGGGCACAGGGGGAGAGACCCAGTACTTC	CASSLSAGTGGETQYF
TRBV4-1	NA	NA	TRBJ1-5	TGCGCCAGCAGCTCGACAGGCTATCAGCCCCAGCATTTT	CASSSTGYQPQHF
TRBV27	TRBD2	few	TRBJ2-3	TGTGCCAGCAGAGTTATAGCGGGAAACGCAGATACGCAGTATTTT	CASRVIAGNADTQYF
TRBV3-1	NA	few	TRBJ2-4	TGTGCCAGCAGCCAAGATACCCGGTGGGGGGTCGCCAAAAACATTCAGTACTTC	CASSQDTRWGVAKNIQYF
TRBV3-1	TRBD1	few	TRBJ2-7	TGTGCCAGCAGCCTCGAGGGGGCACTCGAGCAGTACTTC	CASSLEGALEQYF
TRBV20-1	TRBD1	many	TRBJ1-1	TGCAGTGCTAGAACTACAGGGGACACTGAAGCTTTCTTT	CSARTTGDTEAFF
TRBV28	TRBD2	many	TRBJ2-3	TGTGCCAGCGGGACTAGCGGGACAGATACGCAGTATTTT	CASGTSGTDTQYF
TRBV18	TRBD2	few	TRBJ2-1	TGTGCCAGCTCACGGGCTAGCGGGAGGTCCTACAATGAGCAGTTCTTC	CASSRASGRSYNEQFF
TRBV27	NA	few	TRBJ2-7	TGTGCCAGCAGTTCCTTACAGGTCCGGGGCTCCTACGAGCAGTACTTC	CASSSLQVRGSYEQYF
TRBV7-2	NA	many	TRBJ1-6	TGTGCCAGCAGCCCCGGACAGTATGTAAATTCACCCCTCCACTTT	CASSPGQYVNSPLHF
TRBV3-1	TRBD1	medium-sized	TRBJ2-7	TGTGCCAGCAGCCCACCGGGACAGGGTCAAGACGAGCAGTACTTC	CASSPPGQGQDEQYF
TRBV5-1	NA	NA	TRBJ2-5	TGCGCCAGCGGAGACAGTGGCCCGGAGACCCAGTACTTC	CASGDSGPETQYF
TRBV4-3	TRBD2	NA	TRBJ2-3	TGCGCCAGCAGCCAAGAGATTAGCGGCGGGAGGGCAACAGATACGCAGTATTTT	CASSQEISGGRATDTQYF
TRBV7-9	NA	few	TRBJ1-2	TGTGCCAGCAGCTCCCCACTTAACTATGGCTACACCTTC	CASSSPLNYGYTF
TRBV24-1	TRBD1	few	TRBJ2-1	TGTGCCACCAGTTCATACAGGGGGCTCGATGAGCAGTTCTTC	CATSSYRGLDEQFF
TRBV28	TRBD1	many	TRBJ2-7	TGTGCCAGCAGATCGACAGGGGAACGCGAGCAGTACTTC	CASRSTGEREQYF
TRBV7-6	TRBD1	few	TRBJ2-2	TGTGCCAGCAGCTTCGGACAGGGTTGGCGGAACACCGGGGAGCTGTTTTTT	CASSFGQGWRNTGELFF
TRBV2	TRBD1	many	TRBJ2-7	TGTGCCAGCAGTGAAAGACAGGGGGCGCGGGAGCAGTACTTC	CASSERQGAREQYF
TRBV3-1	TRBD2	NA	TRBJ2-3	TGTGCCAGCAGCCTGGGGACTAGCGGCTGGGGCACAGATACGCAGTATTTT	CASSLGTSGWGTDTQYF
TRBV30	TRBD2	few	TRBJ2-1	TGTGCCTGGACTAGCGGGGTATACAATGAGCAGTTCTTC	CAWTSGVYNEQFF
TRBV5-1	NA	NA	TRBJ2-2	TGCGCCAGCAGCTTGGGTCCGAACACCGCGGAGCTGTTTTTT	CASSLGPNTAELFF
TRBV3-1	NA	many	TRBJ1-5	TGTGCCAGCAGCCCTGCGGGCAGCAATCAGCCCCAGCATTTT	CASSPAGSNQPQHF
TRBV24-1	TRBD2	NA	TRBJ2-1	TGTGCCACCAGATCGGGACTAAACTACGACCACCAGTTCTTC	CATRSGLNYDHQFF
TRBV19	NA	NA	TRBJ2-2	TGTGCCAGTAGTATATTCGGGACTTTGAACACCGGGGAGCTGTTTTTT	CASSIFGTLNTGELFF
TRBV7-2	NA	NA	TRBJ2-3	TGTGCCAGCAGCCCCCCTGTGAGTGATACGCAGTATTTT	CASSPPVSDTQYF
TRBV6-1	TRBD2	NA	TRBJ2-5	TGTGCCATCAGGGGTCTAGCGGGAGCCGAGACCCAGTACTTC	CAIRGLAGAETQYF
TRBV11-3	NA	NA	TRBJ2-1	TGTGCCAGCAGATTGACTGGGGGCGATGAGCAGTTCTTC	CASRLTGGDEQFF
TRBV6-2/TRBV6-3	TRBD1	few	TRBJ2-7	TGTGCCAGCAGGGAAATGACAGGGGGCCTATTTCCGAACGAGCAGTACTTC	CASREMTGGLFPNEQYF
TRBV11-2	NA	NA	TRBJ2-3	TGTGCCAGCAGCTACTTCACAGATACGCAGTATTTT	CASSYFTDTQYF
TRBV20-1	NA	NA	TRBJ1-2	TGCAGTGCAAGGGACACCAAAAACTATGGCTACACCTTC	CSARDTKNYGYTF
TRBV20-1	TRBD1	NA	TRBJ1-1	TGCAGTGCTAGGCGGGACAGGGACGTCTCGGAAGCTTTCTTT	CSARRDRDVSEAFF
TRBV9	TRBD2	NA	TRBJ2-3	TGTGCCAGCAGCGTAGGTAGAGCGGGATATACAGATACGCAGTATTTT	CASSVGRAGYTDTQYF
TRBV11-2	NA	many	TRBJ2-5	TGTGCCAGCAGCCTTCAGGACCTCCAAGAGACCCAGTACTTC	CASSLQDLQETQYF
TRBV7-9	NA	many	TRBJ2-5	TGTGCCAGCGCAACAGGCGGACTTAAGGAGACCCAGTACTTC	CASATGGLKETQYF
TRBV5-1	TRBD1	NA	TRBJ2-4	TGCGCCAGCAGCTCCCCACAGGGGGACTTAGCCAAAAACATTCAGTACTTC	CASSSPQGDLAKNIQYF
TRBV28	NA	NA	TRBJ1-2	TGTGCCAGCAACCTACAGGGAGGCTATGGCTACACCTTC	CASNLQGGYGYTF
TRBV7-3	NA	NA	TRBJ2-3	TGTGCCAGCAGCTTCCAAGGTGGAGCAGATACGCAGTATTTT	CASSFQGGADTQYF
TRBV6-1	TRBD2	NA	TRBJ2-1	TGTGCCAGCAGTGCTGGAGCGGGAGGGTACAATGAGCAGTTCTTC	CASSAGAGGYNEQFF
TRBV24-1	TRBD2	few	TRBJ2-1	TGTGCCACCAGTGAGGGTACTAGCGGGGTCCCCATTGTGGATGAGCAGTTCTTC	CATSEGTSGVPIVDEQFF
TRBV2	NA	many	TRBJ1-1	TGTGCCAGTAAAACAGGCTACGGTGAAGCTTTCTTT	CASKTGYGEAFF
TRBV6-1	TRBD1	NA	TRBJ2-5	TGTGCCAGTAAGCCGGGACAGGCACAAGAGACCCAGTACTTC	CASKPGQAQETQYF
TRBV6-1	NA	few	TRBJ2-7	TGTGCCAGCAGTACCCCTAGCTCCTACGAGCAGTACTTC	CASSTPSSYEQYF
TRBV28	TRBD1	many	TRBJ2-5	TGTGCCAGCAGTTTATCCGGGACAGGGAAAGAGACCCAGTACTTC	CASSLSGTGKETQYF
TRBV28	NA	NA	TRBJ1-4	TGTGCCAGCAGCACCGACAGGCCAAATGGAAAACTGTTTTTT	CASSTDRPNGKLFF
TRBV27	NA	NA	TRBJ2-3	TGTGCCAGCAGTTTTGGGTTCAGCCTAAGGGCAGATACGCAGTATTTT	CASSFGFSLRADTQYF
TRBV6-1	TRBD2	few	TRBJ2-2	TGTGCCAGCACCCGGACTAGCGGGAGGGCCGATCACGGGGAGCTGTTTTTT	CASTRTSGRADHGELFF
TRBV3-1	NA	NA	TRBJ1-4	TGTGCCAGCAGCCACGGGACGGTCAATCAAAAACTGTTTTTT	CASSHGTVNQKLFF
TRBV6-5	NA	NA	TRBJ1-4	TGTGCCAGCAGTTATCAGCGGCGAATCGGTGAAAAACTGTTTTTT	CASSYQRRIGEKLFF
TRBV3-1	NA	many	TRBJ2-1	TGTGCCAGCAGCCAAAGGGGATCCTACAATGAGCAGTTCTTC	CASSQRGSYNEQFF
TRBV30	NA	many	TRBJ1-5	TGTGCCTGGAGTGCCAGGGATGATCAGCCCCAGCATTTT	CAWSARDDQPQHF
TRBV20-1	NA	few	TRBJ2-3	TGCAGTGCTAGCGGGACTCCTGGCACAGATACGCAGTATTTT	CSASGTPGTDTQYF
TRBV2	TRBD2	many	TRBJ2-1	TGTGCCAGCAGCCCCCCGGGGGGAGGGAACTACAATGAGCAGTTCTTC	CASSPPGGGNYNEQFF
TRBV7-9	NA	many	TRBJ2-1	TGTGCCAGCAGCCCGACAGGCCTGCCTTTGAATGAGCAGTTCTTC	CASSPTGLPLNEQFF
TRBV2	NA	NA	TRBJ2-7	TGTGCCAGCACAAGGGTTCCCTACGAGCAGTACTTC	CASTRVPYEQYF
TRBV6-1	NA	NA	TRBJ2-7	TGTGCCAGCAGTGAAAGAAGGGCAGGGTCCCTCGAGCAGTACTTC	CASSERRAGSLEQYF